Detailed here is one T cell receptor (beta chain). The antigen remains unidentified. This specimen belongs to a study of long-term antiretroviral therapy in people with HIV. Study background: The 2015 immediate-ART recommendation came about a decade after the earliest samples. Study-wide points: Post-treatment diversity went higher with ART but stayed below transplant donor controls. HIV repertoires spanned tighter CDR3 length ranges than controls did.

One or more pre-ART and two or more post-ART PBMC samples were available from each donor. The assay used was immunoSEQ (version v3.0), run at survey level. Repertoires were generated with immunoSEQ multiplex PCR, while TCRdb's copy carries only in-frame clones and drops some. Of fewer than 35,000 clones detected, roughly 80% appear once; the ten largest clones hold about 7.1%. V lost 2 bases to trimming and J lost 4 bases; unmatched junction nucleotides: 9. Per the germline V gene, CDR1 is MNHNS and CDR2 is SASEGT. This CDR3 is 16 amino acids long. This sequence was found in a woman aged 45-65 years with HIV. The sequenced sample was unsorted PBMCs, obtained 2 years after starting antiretroviral therapy. The chain combines TRBV6-1 with TRBJ1-2; TRBD1 agrees at 8 bases. The chain's CDR3 is CASSEIPGGIPYGYTF. The CDR3 DNA follows: TGTGCCAGCAGTGAAATTCCAGGGGGCATTCCCTATGGCTACACCTTC.